The rows below give T cell receptor beta chains drawn from one sample of a study of metastatic and nonmetastatic thyroid tumors. TCRdb re-called the PCR reads with MiXCR. The data hold some 28,000 clones, with 3.7% observed a single time. The sequenced sample was blood. The source of these receptors is a male donor with papillary thyroid cancer or a benign thyroid nodule (not recorded which). Some clones in this sample may be carry-over from other donors' samples. CDR3s include the opening cysteine and the closing phenylalanine or tryptophan. D genes are given only for firm matches. Only some rows state a clone size, as once, few, many or a class for expanded clones.

d_gene	j_gene	v_gene	abundance	CDR3nt	CDR3aa
.	TRBJ1-2	TRBV10-2	many	TGCGCCAGCAGTGATCCACCGGGTGGCTACACCTTC	CASSDPPGGYTF
TRBD1	TRBJ2-5	TRBV20-1	many	TGCAGTGCTCACCGGACAGGGTGGGGACAAGAGGCCCAGTACTTC	CSAHRTGWGQEAQYF
.	TRBJ1-1	TRBV20-1	many	TGCAGTGCTAGAGATGGTCGGGGTTCCACTGAAGCTTTCTTT	CSARDGRGSTEAFF
.	TRBJ2-2	TRBV19	many	TGTGCCAGTAACGAGGGCACCGGGGAGCTGTTTTTT	CASNEGTGELFF
.	TRBJ2-7	TRBV4-1	many	TGCGCCAGCAGCCAAGGAAGGGGCTCCTACGAGCAGTACTTC	CASSQGRGSYEQYF
.	TRBJ2-3	TRBV4-2	many	TGTGCCAGCAGCCAAGATGGGACAGATACGCAGTATTTT	CASSQDGTDTQYF
.	TRBJ1-1	TRBV7-2	.	TGTGCCAGCGGAGCCGGAGGGGGTGCAGCTTTCTTT	CASGAGGGAAFF
TRBD2	TRBJ2-7	TRBV6-1	.	TGTGCCAGCAGTACGCCGGGGGGGCACGAGCAGTACTTC	CASSTPGGHEQYF
.	TRBJ2-7	TRBV24-1	few	TGTGCCACCAGTGTCGAAACAGAGGGATCCTACGAGCAGTACTTC	CATSVETEGSYEQYF
TRBD1	TRBJ1-2	TRBV7-2	.	TGTGCCAGCAGCTTTTCGACAGGGCCTACCTTC	CASSFSTGPTF
.	TRBJ1-2	TRBV6-2/TRBV6-3	.	TGTGCCAGCACCAAAGGGCAGTTCTATGGCTACACCTTC	CASTKGQFYGYTF